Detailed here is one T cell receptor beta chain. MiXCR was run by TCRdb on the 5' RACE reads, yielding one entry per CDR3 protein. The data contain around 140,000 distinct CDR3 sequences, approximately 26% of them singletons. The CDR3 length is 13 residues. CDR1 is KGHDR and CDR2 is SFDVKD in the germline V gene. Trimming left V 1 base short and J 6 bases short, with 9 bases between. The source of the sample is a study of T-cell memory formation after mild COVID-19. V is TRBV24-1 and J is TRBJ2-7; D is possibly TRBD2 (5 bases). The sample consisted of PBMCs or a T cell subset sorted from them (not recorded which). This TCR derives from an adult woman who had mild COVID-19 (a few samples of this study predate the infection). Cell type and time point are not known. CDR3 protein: CATSDFNRGEQYF. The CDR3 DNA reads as TGTGCCACCAGTGATTTTAACCGGGGCGAGCAGTACTTC.